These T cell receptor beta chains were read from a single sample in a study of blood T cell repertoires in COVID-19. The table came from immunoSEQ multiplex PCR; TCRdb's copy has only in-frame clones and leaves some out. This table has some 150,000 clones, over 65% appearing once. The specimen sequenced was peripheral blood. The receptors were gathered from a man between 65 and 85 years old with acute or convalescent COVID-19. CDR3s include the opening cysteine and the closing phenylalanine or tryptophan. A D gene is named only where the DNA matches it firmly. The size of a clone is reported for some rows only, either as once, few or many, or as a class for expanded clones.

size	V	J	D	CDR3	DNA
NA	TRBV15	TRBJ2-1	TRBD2	CATSRDVPFAGDLYNEQFF	TGTGCCACCAGCAGAGATGTTCCCTTTGCGGGAGATCTCTACAATGAGCAGTTCTTC
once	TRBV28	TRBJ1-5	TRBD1	CASQGENQPQHF	TGTGCCAGCCAGGGGGAAAATCAGCCCCAGCATTTT
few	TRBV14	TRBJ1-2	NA	CASSPIGGGHGYTF	TGTGCCAGCAGCCCCATTGGGGGGGGCCATGGCTACACCTTC
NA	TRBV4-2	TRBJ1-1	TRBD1	CASTLDRLTEAFF	TGTGCCAGCACCTTGGACAGGCTCACTGAAGCTTTCTTT
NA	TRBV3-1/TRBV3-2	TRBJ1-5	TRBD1	CASSPGQLLNNQPQHF	TGTGCCAGCAGCCCGGGACAGCTTTTAAACAATCAGCCCCAGCATTTT
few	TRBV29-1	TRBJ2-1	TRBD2	CSVVAGAGGSLGYNEQFF	TGCAGCGTGGTTGCGGGAGCGGGGGGGTCATTGGGGTACAATGAGCAGTTCTTC
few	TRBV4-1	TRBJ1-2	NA	CASSPKEYYGYTF	TGCGCCAGCAGCCCGAAAGAGTACTATGGCTACACCTTC
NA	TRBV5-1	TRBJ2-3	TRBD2	CASSLPGGSGADTQYF	TGCGCCAGCAGCTTGCCGGGAGGGTCGGGCGCAGATACGCAGTATTTT
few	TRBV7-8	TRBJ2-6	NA	CASSPPDLFTTGANVLTF	TGTGCCAGCAGCCCCCCAGACCTTTTTACTACTGGGGCCAACGTCCTGACTTTC
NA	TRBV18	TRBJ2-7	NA	CASSPPQGPYEQYF	TGTGCCAGCTCACCACCACAGGGCCCCTACGAGCAGTACTTC
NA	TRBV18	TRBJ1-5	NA	CASSPDDRSNQPQHF	TGTGCCAGCTCCCCCGATGACAGATCTAATCAGCCCCAGCATTTT
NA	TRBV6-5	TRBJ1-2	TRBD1	CASSYSIGTGGGYTF	TGTGCCAGCAGTTACTCTATCGGCACAGGGGGAGGCTACACCTTC